The subject of this entry is one T cell receptor (beta chain). Per the original methods: By means of reference gene primer amplification, nucleated cell counts were estimated. Clones were read by immunoSEQ multiplex PCR, and TCRdb kept only the in-frame ones, dropping some. V, J and clone size reflect that table, while D and trimming were determined from the DNA. The data show 130,000 to 150,000 clones, approximately 92% seen once. The data were obtained in a study of blood T cell repertoires in COVID-19. Across the whole study: Material from acute and convalescent COVID-19 was sourced from the United States, Italy and Spain. T cells, B-cell-depleted T cells, or PBMCs provided the cDNA or gDNA that served as material.

Germline V gene sequence: CDR1 MNHEY, CDR2 SVGAGI. The CDR3 is 15 amino acids. Deletions cut 0 bases from V and 2 bases from J, with 9 bases between. This TCR came from a woman aged 55-69 years with active COVID-19. J is TRBJ2-3 and V is TRBV6-5; D gene ambiguous. The sequencing input was peripheral blood. DNA of the CDR3: TGTGCCAGCAGTTACTCAGAAACCTACACAGATACGCAGTATTTT. Amino acids: CASSYSETYTDTQYF.